One and the same sample provided the 9 T cell receptor beta chains below, sequenced in a study of cytomegalovirus exposure and HLA in healthy donors. Clones were read by immunoSEQ multiplex PCR, and TCRdb kept only the in-frame ones, dropping some. The sample carries 300,000 to 400,000 clones, around 90% recorded once. Material: PBMCs. The receptors shown here come from a man aged 30 to 45 in good health and CMV-seronegative.

This clone was seen more than once but under ten times. The chain recombines TRBV13 with TRBJ2-7; TRBD1 matches at 7 bases. In germline, CDR1 is PRHDT, CDR2 FYEKMQ (reference sequence). J gave up 4 bases and V 5 bases, and 2 bases lay outside the gene matches. The CDR3 spans 12 residues. CDR3 in DNA: TGTGCCAGCAGCACGACAGGGTACGAGCAGTACTTC. Its translation: CASSTTGYEQYF.

J is TRBJ1-2 and V is TRBV5-4; TRBD1 agrees at 9 bases. Per the germline V gene, CDR1 is SGHNT and CDR2 is YYREEE (reference sequence). The CDR3 is made up of 16 amino acids. The trim removed 6 bases at V and 7 bases at J, leaving 16 bases unmatched. The CDR3 DNA sequence: TGTGCCAGCACCCTGGGACAGGGTCGGTTGTTGTTTGGCTACACCTTC. Translation gives CASTLGQGRLLFGYTF.

The CDR3 DNA follows: TGTGCCAGCAGTGAAGCCCGGACAGGCTCTGGCTACACCTTC. It yields the protein CASSEARTGSGYTF. V gene TRBV6-1 combines with J gene TRBJ1-2, with 7 bases aligning to TRBD1. Germline V gene data show CDR1 as MNHNS and CDR2 as SASEGT. This CDR3 is 14 amino acids long. With V trimmed by 0 bases and J by 7 bases, 5 bases remained unmatched.

This clone was detected once. The chain joins TRBV29-1 to TRBJ2-7, with 10 bases matching TRBD1. This CDR3 contains 12 residues. The V segment lost 7 bases and the J segment 3 bases; nucleotides outside the gene matches: 3. The germline V gene has CDR1 SQVTM and CDR2 ANQGSEA. CDR3 in amino acids: CSARDRGYEQYF. The CDR3 nucleotides are TGCAGCGCTCGGGACAGGGGCTACGAGCAGTACTTC.

This sequence joins TRBV5-1 and TRBJ2-1; 9 bases agree with TRBD2. Germline V gives CDR1 SGHRS, CDR2 YFSETQ. J lost 4 bases, V lost 1 base, and 9 bases had no gene match. CDR3 size: 17 residues. CDR3 region: CASSLLYSGLAYNEQFF. CDR3 DNA: TGCGCCAGCAGCTTGCTTTATTCGGGACTAGCATACAATGAGCAGTTCTTC.

The J gene is TRBJ2-1, the V gene TRBV5-1, with TRBD2 as a possible D gene (5 bases). Germline CDR1 SGHRS, CDR2 YFSETQ. CDR3 size: 15 residues. V shed 2 bases and J shed 5 bases, with 14 bases lying between them. CDR3 amino acids: CASSFFAGVNNEQFF. In DNA, the CDR3 is TGCGCCAGCAGCTTTTTCGCGGGTGTCAACAATGAGCAGTTCTTC.

The chain has TRBV6-5 and TRBJ2-7; a weak D match, TRBD2 (5 bases). Trimming left V 5 bases short and J 8 bases short, with 10 bases between. Germline V CDR1 and CDR2: MNHEY, SVGAGI. The CDR3 length is 11 residues. The CDR3 is CASSPGLKQYF. For the CDR3, the DNA is TGTGCCAGCAGTCCGGGGTTGAAGCAGTACTTC.

The chain joins TRBV11-2 to TRBJ1-4; no clear D gene. CDR3 length: 11 residues. V shed 4 bases and J shed 10 bases, with 7 bases lying between them. Germline CDR1 is SGHAT and CDR2 is FQNNGV. The CDR3 loop reads CASSSLGKLFF. The CDR3 DNA sequence: TGTGCCAGCAGCTCCCTAGGAAAACTGTTTTTT. The variable domain in full, with the rest retrieved from reference TRBV11-2 and TRBJ1-4, is EAGVAQSPRYKIIEKRQSVAFWCNPISGHATLYWYQQILGQGPKLLIQFQNNGVVDDSQLPKDRFSAERLKGVDSTLKIQPAKLEDSAVYLCASSSLGKLFFGSGTQLSVL.

The chain is built from TRBV2 and TRBJ2-7; D remains unclear. The V end lost 6 bases, the J end lost 2 bases, and 11 bases lay between the germline ends. The CDR3 has 13 amino acids. The germline V gene has CDR1 SNHLY and CDR2 FYNNEI. CDR3 in DNA: TGTGCCAGCAGCGCCGACAAAGCCTACGAGCAGTACTTC. This encodes CASSADKAYEQYF.